Sequencing of this T cell receptor (beta chain) was carried out in a study of CD8 T cells in ankylosing spondylitis. Germline V gene data show CDR1 as DFQATT and CDR2 as SNEGSKA (reference sequence). The V segment lost 5 bases and the J segment 2 bases; nucleotides outside the gene matches: 7. This CDR3 contains 14 residues. Via MiXCR, TCRdb re-called the 5' RACE reads, giving one row per CDR3 protein. The sample carries about 92,000 distinct CDR3 sequences, about 8.8% recorded once. Overall study results and limits: Roughly 8 highly homologous variants formed a TCR beta motif that appeared characteristic of ankylosing spondylitis blood. Disease-linked clones bore a CD8+ phenotype and were relatively rare in peripheral blood.

This clonotype was recorded many times. The antigen is undetermined. Sequenced input: blood, either unsorted or a sorted T cell fraction (not recorded which). This sequence was found in a male donor with ankylosing spondylitis or in good health (not recorded which). V gene TRBV20-1 combines with J gene TRBJ1-2; 8 nucleotides match TRBD1. The CDR3: CSAGGQVRNYGYTF. The DNA for the CDR3 is TGCAGTGCTGGGGGACAGGTCAGGAACTATGGCTACACCTTC.